The 10 T cell receptor beta chains in this list originate from one sample, sequenced in a study of T-cell memory formation after mild COVID-19. TCRdb analysed the 5' RACE reads with MiXCR anew, one entry per CDR3 protein. The table records around 400,000 distinct CDR3 sequences, more than 20% of them present only once. Sequencing was done on a sample of PBMCs or a T cell subset sorted from them (not recorded which). The source of these receptors is an adult woman who had mild COVID-19 (a few samples of this study predate the infection). Cell type and time point are not known.

This clonotype was observed a handful of times. The gene calls are TRBV11-3 and TRBJ1-1; D is perhaps TRBD1 (5 bases). From germline, CDR1 is SGHNT and CDR2 YENEEA. This CDR3 spans 15 amino acids. The V gene lost 3 bases and the J gene lost 1 base, with 12 bases spanning the gap. The CDR3 spells CASSFNPGRNTEAFF. For the CDR3, the DNA is TGTGCCAGCAGCTTCAACCCAGGGCGGAACACTGAAGCTTTCTTT.

V is TRBV7-6 and J is TRBJ2-7, with 7 bases that match TRBD1. There are 14 residues in the CDR3. Germline CDR1 is SGHVS and CDR2 is FNYEAQ. Trimming cost V 5 bases and J 3 bases; bases outside gene matches: 7. The DNA of the CDR3 is TGTGCCAGCAGCGCCGGGACAGATTACTACGAGCAGTACTTC. Translating it yields CASSAGTDYYEQYF.

The table lists this clonotype with a few counts. This chain links TRBV4-2 with TRBJ2-7; 11 bases are a match to TRBD1. This CDR3 comprises 17 residues. In germline, CDR1 is LGHNA, CDR2 YNFKEQ. Germline trimming cut 0 bases from V and 0 bases from J; bases unmatched to any gene: 4. The CDR3: CASSQEAGTGGSYEQYF. Written as DNA, the CDR3 is TGTGCCAGCAGCCAAGAAGCCGGGACAGGGGGCTCCTACGAGCAGTACTTC.

The chain carries TRBV15 and TRBJ1-1, with TRBD1 identical over 7 bases. The length of the CDR3 is 16 residues. CDR1 LNHNV and CDR2 YYDKDF come from the germline V gene (reference sequence). V dropped 2 bases and J dropped 5; count of bases not matched to a gene: 11. The CDR3 reads CATSRNPGGWGTEAFF. CDR3 DNA: TGTGCCACCAGCAGAAACCCAGGGGGTTGGGGAACTGAAGCTTTCTTT.

The CDR3 coding sequence is TGCGCCAGCAGACAAAGCGGGGGGACCCACAATGAGCAGTTCTTC. It specifies CASRQSGGTHNEQFF. The chain links TRBV4-1 to TRBJ2-1; 9 nucleotides align to TRBD2. The V gene's germline CDR1 is MGHRA and CDR2 YSYEKL. The junction had 8 bases not matched to a gene; V was cut back by 6 bases and J by 5 bases. CDR3 length: 15 amino acids.

The gene calls are TRBV7-6 and TRBJ2-7; weak D call: TRBD1 (6 bases). V lost 5 bases and J 0 bases, leaving 11 bases between the germline ends. Germline loops: CDR1 SGHVS, CDR2 FNYEAQ. The CDR3 length is 14 residues. The chain's CDR3 is CASSADRYSYEQYF. CDR3 bases: TGTGCCAGCAGCGCCGACAGGTACTCCTACGAGCAGTACTTC.

This sequence joins TRBV25-1 and TRBJ2-7; D is ambiguous. V lost 3 bases and J 6 bases, leaving 12 bases between the germline ends. This CDR3 region has 13 residues. Germline CDR1 MGHDK, CDR2 SYGVNS. The CDR3: CASSDHQEPEQYF. CDR3 nucleotide sequence: TGTGCCAGCAGTGATCACCAGGAACCCGAGCAGTACTTC.

The CDR3, as DNA: TGTGCCACCAGTGATTTCGGACAGGGTCGGGGCGAGCAGTACTTC. Translation: CATSDFGQGRGEQYF. The chain recombines TRBV24-1 with TRBJ2-7, with TRBD1 matching over 8 bases. Unmatched junction bases numbered 7, after V lost 1 base and J lost 6 bases. The CDR3 contains 15 residues. Germline V gene lookup returns CDR1 KGHDR and CDR2 SFDVKD.

This clonotype was seen many times. The rearrangement joins TRBV5-1 to TRBJ1-2; 8 nucleotides match TRBD1. The CDR3 contains 14 residues. CDR1 SGHRS and CDR2 YFSETQ come from the germline V gene. Trimming at V came to 4 bases and at J to 4 bases, leaving 6 bases not matched to a gene. In DNA, the CDR3 is TGCGCCAGCAGCAGAGAGGGACAGGTCTATGGCTACACCTTC. Protein product: CASSREGQVYGYTF.

This clonotype was observed a handful of times. The rearrangement uses TRBV7-2 and TRBJ1-6; D gene unclear. The CDR3 has 12 amino acids. Germline V gene data show CDR1 as SGHTA and CDR2 as FQGNSA. Trimming left V 5 bases short and J 14 bases short, with 13 bases between. The CDR3 loop is CASSPDVSALHF. The CDR3, as DNA: TGTGCCAGCAGCCCGGACGTCAGTGCCCTCCACTTT.